This TCR beta chain is from a study of blood T cell repertoires in COVID-19. Notes on this clone: The CDR3 does not close with the conserved phenylalanine or tryptophan, likely indicating a read error. The DNA is omitted, as the CDR3 cannot be located on it reliably, and the CDR3 follows TCRdb's listing.

Germline V lookup: CDR1 SGDLS, CDR2 YYNGEE. The CDR3 is 14 residues long, counting both termini. Sequencing was performed with immunoSEQ multiplex PCR; in TCRdb, only in-frame clones are kept and a portion is missing. The sample records 35,000 to 55,000 clones, 75% to 90% being singletons. This TCR derives from a man in his 60s with active COVID-19. Specimen: peripheral blood. The gene calls are TRBV9 and TRBJ1-2; the DNA was not used to check the table's D call, TRBD1. The CDR3 here is CASTQPPGQGLFEV.